The 14 T cell receptor beta chains reported below all come from one sample, sequenced in a study of blood T cell repertoires in COVID-19. TCRdb keeps only in-frame clones here, not all; method: immunoSEQ multiplex PCR. The table lists roughly 150,000 clones, over 80% of them singletons. Sequenced: peripheral blood. These TCRs come from a woman at least 80 years old with active or convalescent COVID-19.

V and J are TRBV7-3 and TRBJ2-1; weak D call: TRBD1 (6 bases). This CDR3 is built from 14 residues. V lost 5 bases to trimming and J lost 2 bases, with 10 bases between them. Germline assignment: CDR1 SGHTA and CDR2 FQGTGA. The CDR3 DNA reads as TGTGCCAGCAGCAAGGGGGACGCCTACAATGAGCAGTTCTTC. Translating it yields CASSKGDAYNEQFF.

The chain uses TRBV3-1 (or the pseudogene TRBV3-2) and TRBJ2-5; 9 bases line up with TRBD1. Germline V gives CDR1 LGHDT, CDR2 YNNKEL (reference sequence). The CDR3 covers 15 residues. V gave up 4 bases and J gave up 5 bases; unmatched junction bases: 8. The CDR3 sequence is CASSLRQGVQETQYF. CDR3 sequence (DNA): TGTGCCAGCAGCCTCCGACAGGGGGTCCAGGAGACCCAGTACTTC.

The rearrangement joins TRBV14 to TRBJ2-3; TRBD1 matches 10 bases. This CDR3 spans 18 amino acids. The V segment lost 5 bases and the J segment 4 bases; nucleotides outside the gene matches: 15. Germline V gives CDR1 SGHDN, CDR2 FVKESK. The CDR3 DNA is TGTGCCAGCAGCTACGCTGAAACCGGGACAGGGGTATCAGATACGCAGTATTTT. Its translation: CASSYAETGTGVSDTQYF.

This sequence joins TRBV5-1 and TRBJ1-2; D may be TRBD1 (5 bases). This CDR3 is 14 amino acids long. Germline V gives CDR1 SGHRS, CDR2 YFSETQ. Trimming took 0 bases from V and 4 from J, leaving 10 bases between them. The CDR3 protein is CASSLVQGGYGYTF. DNA of the CDR3: TGCGCCAGCAGCTTGGTTCAGGGTGGCTATGGCTACACCTTC.

The genes are TRBV5-6 and TRBJ1-1, with 9 bases fitting TRBD1. The CDR3 runs to 13 residues. Trimming removed 5 bases from V and 4 bases from J; junction bases left unmatched: 3. Germline V CDR1 and CDR2: SGHDT, YYEEEE. CDR3 residues: CASSRTGVTEAFF. In DNA form, the CDR3 reads TGTGCCAGCAGTAGGACAGGGGTCACTGAAGCTTTCTTT.

The gene calls are TRBV18 and TRBJ2-7, with D possibly matching TRBD1 (5 bases). The CDR3 extends over 14 amino acids. Germline lookup yields CDR1 KGHSH and CDR2 LQKENI. The germline V and J ends were trimmed by 3 bases and 6 bases, with 15 bases remaining between them. CDR3 protein: CASSPQQQDSEQYF. Here the CDR3 DNA reads TGTGCCAGCTCACCTCAACAACAGGATAGCGAGCAGTACTTC. Based on the CDR3 plus reference TRBV18 and TRBJ2-7, the full variable domain is NAGVMQNPRHLVRRRGQEARLRCSPMKGHSHVYWYRQLPEEGLKFMVYLQKENIIDESGMPKERFSAEFPKEGPSILRIQQVVRGDSAAYFCASSPQQQDSEQYFGPGTRLTVT.

The chain links TRBV19 to TRBJ1-1, with 9 positions matching TRBD1. With V trimmed by 3 bases and J by 3 bases, 8 bases remained unmatched. In germline, CDR1 is LNHDA, CDR2 SQIVND (reference sequence). The CDR3 has 16 amino acids. The CDR3 here is CASSIPQGARYTEAFF. The CDR3 bases are TGTGCCAGTAGTATCCCACAGGGGGCTAGGTACACTGAAGCTTTCTTT.

The V call is TRBV2, the J call TRBJ2-1, with 8 bases fitting TRBD1. Trimming cost V 7 bases and J 7 bases; bases outside gene matches: 15. CDR3 length: 16 amino acids. Germline CDR1 is SNHLY and CDR2 is FYNNEI. Here the CDR3 DNA reads TGTGCCAGCAAAGGAGACAGGGGACCCTCGGGGAATGAGCAGTTCTTC. Its translation is CASKGDRGPSGNEQFF.

V and J are TRBV7-9 and TRBJ1-5, with TRBD1 matching over 10 bases. The CDR3 is 17 amino acids. Germline trimming cut 4 bases from V and 2 bases from J; bases unmatched to any gene: 8. Per the germline V gene, CDR1 is SEHNR and CDR2 is FQNEAQ (reference sequence). CDR3 sequence reads: CASSYGTGVYGNQPQHF. The DNA of the CDR3 is TGTGCCAGCAGCTACGGGACAGGGGTTTATGGCAATCAGCCCCAGCATTTT. Drawing the rest from reference TRBV7-9 and TRBJ1-5, the complete variable domain is DTGVSQNPRHKITKRGQNVTFRCDPISEHNRLYWYRQTLGQGPEFLTYFQNEAQLEKSRLLSDRFSAERPKGSFSTLEIQRTEQGDSAMYLCASSYGTGVYGNQPQHFGDGTRLSIL.

Here the CDR3 DNA reads TGTGCCAGCAGCTTGGCAGGGGGAAACACCATATATTTT. It translates to CASSLAGGNTIYF. This chain links TRBV7-8 with TRBJ1-3, with a tentative D call TRBD1 (5 bases). The CDR3 length is 13 residues. The germline V and J ends were trimmed by 3 bases and 4 bases, with 7 bases remaining between them. Germline CDR1 is SGHVS and CDR2 is FQNEAQ.

A few counts support this clone. Other DNA sequences in this specimen translate into the identical CDR3. V and J are TRBV19 and TRBJ1-1; D ambiguous. The ends were cut back, 1 base at V and 2 bases at J, with 8 bases in the middle. From germline, CDR1 is LNHDA and CDR2 SQIVND (reference sequence). The CDR3 loop spans 14 amino acids. DNA for the CDR3: TGTGCCAGTAGTATAGGAGGCGGTAACACTGAAGCTTTCTTT. It encodes CASSIGGGNTEAFF.

Only one count was recorded for this clone. V and J are TRBV9 and TRBJ2-3; 9 nucleotides align to TRBD2. The V gene end was trimmed by 2 bases and the J gene end by 6 bases; junction bases not matched to a gene: 7. CDR3 length equals 15 residues. Per germline, CDR1 SGDLS and CDR2 YYNGEE. Here the CDR3 DNA reads TGTGCCAGCAGCGTCACTAGCGGGTTCGGTGATACGCAGTATTTT. Its protein product is CASSVTSGFGDTQYF.

V gene TRBV7-6 combines with J gene TRBJ2-7; a weak D match, TRBD1 (6 bases). Deletions cut 1 base from V and 5 bases from J, with 12 bases between. The CDR3 length is 14 residues. In germline, CDR1 is SGHVS, CDR2 FNYEAQ. The CDR3 here is CASSLGTQGNEQYF. The DNA of the CDR3 is TGTGCCAGCAGCTTAGGAACGCAGGGGAACGAGCAGTACTTC. The variable domain in full, with the rest retrieved from reference TRBV7-6 and TRBJ2-7, is GAGVSQSPRYKVTKRGQDVALRCDPISGHVSLYWYRQALGQGPEFLTYFNYEAQQDKSGLPNDRFSAERPEGSISTLTIQRTEQRDSAMYRCASSLGTQGNEQYFGPGTRLTVT.

The chain couples TRBV6-2 or TRBV6-3 to TRBJ1-2; 9 bases map to TRBD1. This CDR3 is 16 amino acids long. Germline V CDR1 and CDR2: MNHEY, SVGEGT. J lost 3 bases, V lost 5 bases, and 10 bases had no gene match. This CDR3 is CASSVSGTGLHYGYTF. CDR3 sequence (DNA): TGTGCCAGCAGTGTCTCGGGGACAGGGTTGCACTATGGCTACACCTTC.